This T cell receptor beta chain was sequenced during a study of CD8 T cells in Susac syndrome. Findings and limits, study-wide: By the study's own acknowledgment, its TCR sequencing and HLA analysis included relatively few individuals.

In regard to this clonotype: The antigen is unknown.

V lost 7 bases and J lost 4; bases outside the gene matches: 10. CDR3 length: 15 residues. RNA totalling roughly 0.45 to 1 ug underwent reverse transcription with random hexamers. With immunoSEQ multiplex PCR, TCR beta CDR3 was amplified across 54 Vbeta and 13 Jbeta. TCRdb redid the calling of the immunoSEQ multiplex PCR reads with MiXCR, one entry per CDR3 protein. Of approximately 190,000 distinct CDR3 sequences in the sample, approximately 96% were seen once. The authors carried out high-throughput sequencing of TCR beta. They applied it to CD8+ and CD4+ T cells obtained from blood. In Susac syndrome patients, recently defined diagnostic criteria for definite or probable disease were met.

The V gene is TRBV12-3 or TRBV12-4, the J gene TRBJ1-5; 7 bases are shared with TRBD1. This sequence originates from a human donor with Susac syndrome. Sequenced sample: CD4+ T cells from PBMCs. DNA of the CDR3: TGTGCCAGCACCTCAGGGGGGTTTGGTAATCAGCCCCAGCATTTT. It is translated as CASTSGGFGNQPQHF.